The 29 T cell receptor beta chains below come from one sample, sequenced in a study of PD-1 blockade in classical Hodgkin lymphoma. Sequencing used immunoSEQ multiplex PCR; TCRdb keeps in-frame clones, though not all of them. The sample consists of 15,000 to 25,000 clones, approximately 87% of them appearing once. The time point is: cycle 4 day 1 (C4D1), after more than five weeks of nivolumab. Each patient experienced a relapse that followed autologous stem cell transplantation, and brentuximab vedotin exposure varied. Investigators isolated CD4+ T cells from thawed PBMCs through magnetic negative selection. The sample was CD4+ T cells from blood, taken before the fourth cycle of nivolumab. The receptor set was obtained from a human donor with classical Hodgkin lymphoma.

The gene calls are TRBV6-1 and TRBJ1-1, with a possible D match to TRBD1 (6 bases). This CDR3 is built from 16 residues. The V end was cut by 4 bases, the J end by 4 bases, with 19 bases between. Per the germline V gene, CDR1 is MNHNS and CDR2 is SASEGT. The CDR3 DNA sequence: TGTGCCAGCAGTGGACTTGGGAACAGGGTGGGCACTGAAGCTTTCTTT. Protein product: CASSGLGNRVGTEAFF.

CDR3 protein: CASSLVGGGTEAFF. In DNA, the CDR3 is TGTGCCAGCAGCTTAGTGGGAGGGGGGACTGAAGCTTTCTTT. The chain carries TRBV7-9 and TRBJ1-1, with a possible D match to TRBD1 (6 bases). Germline CDR1 SEHNR, CDR2 FQNEAQ (reference sequence). The CDR3 is 14 amino acids. V lost 1 base, J lost 5 bases, and 11 bases lay in between.

Comment on this clone: Other DNA sequences in this sample translate to the same CDR3. This chain connects TRBV5-4 to TRBJ1-4; D may be TRBD1 (6 bases). Germline assignment: CDR1 SGHNT and CDR2 YYREEE (reference sequence). The V and J ends lost 4 bases and 7 bases respectively, with 11 bases between them. This CDR3 has 13 amino acids. The CDR3 loop is CASSGTGIEKLFF. In DNA, the CDR3 is TGTGCCAGCAGCGGTACAGGGATTGAAAAACTGTTTTTT.

CDR3 in amino acids: CASAIDDGPFGEKLFF. The CDR3 DNA sequence: TGTGCCAGCGCTATCGACGATGGCCCTTTTGGTGAAAAACTGTTTTTT. The chain carries TRBV18 and TRBJ1-4; D is uncertain. The CDR3 loop spans 16 amino acids. Looked up from germline, CDR1 is KGHSH and CDR2 is LQKENI. The germline V and J ends were trimmed by 8 bases and 7 bases, with 23 bases remaining between them. Full variable domain (missing parts from reference TRBV18 and TRBJ1-4): NAGVMQNPRHLVRRRGQEARLRCSPMKGHSHVYWYRQLPEEGLKFMVYLQKENIIDESGMPKERFSAEFPKEGPSILRIQQVVRGDSAAYFCASAIDDGPFGEKLFFGSGTQLSVL.

The V and J genes are TRBV6-1 and TRBJ1-1; D gene unclear. This CDR3 comprises 13 residues. Germline CDR1 reads MNHNS; CDR2 reads SASEGT. Trimming left V 8 bases short and J 11 bases short, with 21 bases between. CDR3 amino acids: CASGRSSWGEAFF. In DNA form, the CDR3 reads TGTGCCAGCGGAAGATCGAGTTGGGGAGAGGCTTTCTTT.

CDR3: CASSIRGGSSAGANVLTF. The DNA of the CDR3 is TGTGCCAGTAGTATACGCGGCGGGAGCTCCGCTGGGGCCAACGTCCTGACTTTC. The chain employs TRBV19 and TRBJ2-6; 7 nucleotides line up with TRBD2. Germline trimming cut 2 bases from V and 2 bases from J; bases unmatched to any gene: 9. From germline, CDR1 is LNHDA and CDR2 SQIVND (reference sequence). The CDR3 sequence is 18 residues long.

The chain has TRBV10-3 and TRBJ2-1; D might be TRBD2 (6 bases). Germline values: CDR1 ENHRY, CDR2 SYGVKD. The CDR3 consists of 14 residues. V lost 10 bases and J lost 3, with 16 bases in between. The CDR3 region has the DNA TGTGCCACCCGGTGGGACTCGGACTACAATGAGCAGTTCTTC. This translates into CATRWDSDYNEQFF.

The J gene is TRBJ2-1, the V gene TRBV5-1, with a possible D match to TRBD2 (5 bases). V was shortened by 7 bases and J by 2 bases, with 13 bases between the two germline ends. Germline assignment: CDR1 SGHRS and CDR2 YFSETQ. The CDR3 runs 14 residues. In DNA, the CDR3 is TGCGCCAGCGGAGGAGATGGGACCTACAATGAGCAGTTCTTC. As protein: CASGGDGTYNEQFF. Filled out from reference TRBV5-1 and TRBJ2-1, the complete variable domain reads KAGVTQTPRYLIKTRGQQVTLSCSPISGHRSVSWYQQTPGQGLQFLFEYFSETQRNKGNFPGRFSGRQFSNSRSEMNVSTLELGDSALYLCASGGDGTYNEQFFGPGTRLTVL.

The chain employs TRBV5-4 and TRBJ2-1, with D unclear. V was clipped by 3 bases and J by 9 bases, with 10 bases between them. Germline assignment: CDR1 SGHNT and CDR2 YYREEE (reference sequence). The CDR3 contains 12 residues. Here the CDR3 reads CASSSGQAEQFF. CDR3 sequence (DNA): TGTGCCAGCAGCTCGGGCCAGGCTGAGCAGTTCTTC.

The CDR3 DNA reads as TGTGCCAGCAGTCTGGGACAGGGAGTCGCCGGGGAGCTGTTTTTT. As protein: CASSLGQGVAGELFF. The V and J genes are TRBV6-6 and TRBJ2-2; 9 bases are shared with TRBD1. The CDR3 is 15 residues long. CDR1 and CDR2 from the germline V gene are MNHNY and SVGAGI (reference sequence). Trimming at V came to 5 bases and at J to 6 bases, leaving 7 bases not matched to a gene.

The chain employs TRBV5-5 and TRBJ2-3; D gene ambiguous. V was shortened by 3 bases and J by 6 bases, with 5 bases between the two germline ends. Germline CDR1 is SGHKS and CDR2 is YYEKEE (reference sequence). The CDR3 extends over 11 amino acids. The CDR3 protein is CASSYADTQYF. CDR3 in DNA: TGTGCCAGCAGCTACGCCGATACGCAGTATTTT.

The chain joins TRBV5-1 to TRBJ1-1; TRBD1 matches 8 bases. The CDR3 loop spans 15 amino acids. With V trimmed by 4 bases and J by 2 bases, 7 bases remained unmatched. Germline V CDR1 and CDR2: SGHRS, YFSETQ. In DNA, the CDR3 is TGCGCCAGCAGCGCGACCGGGACAGGAAACACTGAAGCTTTCTTT. Translation gives CASSATGTGNTEAFF.

This clone was detected a few times. V and J are TRBV19 and TRBJ1-1; D is perhaps TRBD1 (6 bases). Germline V gene data show CDR1 as LNHDA and CDR2 as SQIVND (reference sequence). V was cut by 6 bases and J by 7 bases, with 12 bases left in between. This CDR3 is 12 amino acids long. DNA for the CDR3: TGTGCCAGTAGCACAGGGTTCATTGAAGCTTTCTTT. Protein: CASSTGFIEAFF.

The genes are TRBV28 and TRBJ2-5; the D gene is possibly TRBD1 (6 bases). The J call is uncertain, as TRBJ2-7 better fits the DNA end. The germline CDR1 and CDR2 sequences are MDHEN and SYDVKM. The CDR3 extends over 12 amino acids. The CDR3 sequence: CASRTGTYEQYF. The CDR3 nucleotides are TGTGCCAGCAGAACAGGGACCTACGAGCAGTACTTC.

The J gene is TRBJ2-1, the V gene TRBV11-2; D might be TRBD2 (6 bases). The V end lost 4 bases, the J end lost 9 bases, and 13 bases lay between the germline ends. Germline V gene data show CDR1 as SGHAT and CDR2 as FQNNGV. CDR3 length: 13 amino acids. In DNA, the CDR3 is TGTGCCAGCAGCTCCAGACTAGGGATTGAGCAGTTCTTC. It encodes CASSSRLGIEQFF.

Turning to this clone: A read error may account for a junction end that differs from germline. This sequence joins TRBV11-3 and TRBJ2-1, with D unresolved. From germline, CDR1 is SGHNT and CDR2 YENEEA. The length of the CDR3 is 13 residues. The CDR3 here is CASSLEAYNEQFF. DNA of the CDR3: TGTGCCAGCAGCCTAGAGGCCTACAATGAGCAGTTCTTC.

This chain links TRBV5-1 with TRBJ2-1; TRBD2 matches at 7 bases. CDR1 and CDR2 from the germline V gene are SGHRS and YFSETQ. With V trimmed by 4 bases and J by 7 bases, 11 bases remained unmatched. CDR3 size: 15 residues. CDR3 nucleotide sequence: TGCGCCAGCAGCGTAAGCGGGATCCGGGGGAATGAGCAGTTCTTC. This translates into CASSVSGIRGNEQFF.

The CDR3 spells CASSYSGRGYNEQFF. The CDR3, as DNA: TGTGCCAGCAGTTACTCGGGTAGGGGTTACAATGAGCAGTTCTTC. The chain is built from TRBV6-6 and TRBJ2-1, with a weak D call TRBD1 (5 bases). Germline V gene sequence: CDR1 MNHNY, CDR2 SVGAGI (reference sequence). This CDR3 has 15 amino acids. V was trimmed by 0 bases and J by 4 bases, leaving 10 bases between them.

This clone was counted between two and nine times. This chain joins TRBV28 and TRBJ2-7; D uncertain. CDR1 is MDHEN, CDR2 SYDVKM, per germline. The CDR3 covers 13 residues. Deletions cut 5 bases from V and 0 bases from J, with 8 bases between. This CDR3 reads CASSPVLSYEQYF. The CDR3 region has the DNA TGTGCCAGCAGTCCGGTTCTCTCCTACGAGCAGTACTTC.

The chain couples TRBV14 to TRBJ2-2; the D is unclear. The germline V and J ends were trimmed by 1 base and 2 bases, with 11 bases remaining between them. The CDR3 is 16 residues long. Germline V gives CDR1 SGHDN, CDR2 FVKESK. Here the CDR3 reads CASSQGLQLNTGELFF. CDR3 sequence (DNA): TGTGCCAGCAGCCAAGGTCTCCAGTTAAACACCGGGGAGCTGTTTTTT.

The CDR3 loop is CASSLVGDYEQYF. In nucleotides, the CDR3 is TGCGCCAGCAGCTTGGTTGGGGATTACGAGCAGTACTTC. The chain employs TRBV5-1 and TRBJ2-7; unclear D gene. The CDR3 runs 13 residues. Trimming took 0 bases from V and 4 from J, leaving 8 bases between them. Germline V gene lookup returns CDR1 SGHRS and CDR2 YFSETQ.

This sequence joins TRBV5-4 and TRBJ1-1; D may be TRBD1 (5 bases). There are 15 residues in the CDR3. V lost 3 bases, J lost 2 bases, and 14 bases lay in between. Germline-derived CDR1 and CDR2 are SGHNT and YYREEE (reference sequence). This CDR3 is CASSSRTTLNTEAFF. In DNA, the CDR3 is TGTGCCAGCAGCTCTAGGACAACTTTAAACACTGAAGCTTTCTTT.

V gene TRBV28 combines with J gene TRBJ2-7, with 9 bases identical to TRBD2. Per the germline V gene, CDR1 is MDHEN and CDR2 is SYDVKM. V lost 6 bases to trimming and J lost 7 bases; unmatched junction nucleotides: 10. The CDR3 runs to 14 residues. CDR3 DNA sequence: TGTGCCAGCAGGCCGGGACTAGCCCGATGGGAGCAGTACTTC. Translated, it gives CASRPGLARWEQYF.

The DNA of the CDR3 is TGTGCCAGCAGCTTAGACCGAGGGCAAGAGACCCAGTACTTC. Translating gives CASSLDRGQETQYF. The chain links TRBV7-1 to TRBJ2-5; D perhaps matches TRBD2 (5 bases). TRBV7-1 is known as an ORF, though its function is uncertain. This CDR3 comprises 14 residues. Deletions cut 4 bases from V and 2 bases from J, with 11 bases between.

V and J are TRBV2 and TRBJ1-1; the match to TRBD1 covers 9 bases. The CDR3 totals 13 residues. J gave up 7 bases and V 4 bases, and 4 bases lay outside the gene matches. CDR1 and CDR2 (germline): SNHLY, FYNNEI. The CDR3 here is CASSVQGAGEAFF. The CDR3 DNA sequence: TGTGCCAGCAGTGTACAGGGGGCGGGTGAAGCTTTCTTT.

The rearrangement joins TRBV28 to TRBJ1-6; 8 bases are a match to TRBD1. CDR3 length equals 18 residues. From germline, CDR1 is MDHEN and CDR2 SYDVKM. Trimming took 4 bases from V and 0 from J; bases not matched to a gene: 8. CDR3 DNA sequence: TGTGCCAGCAGTTGGGGGAGGACAGGGAGCTCCTATAATTCACCCCTCCACTTT. Translating it yields CASSWGRTGSSYNSPLHF.

The rearrangement uses TRBV14 and TRBJ2-7; perhaps TRBD2 as D (6 bases). Trimming cost V 2 bases and J 6 bases, with 17 bases left between them. The germline V gene encodes CDR1 SGHDN and CDR2 FVKESK. This CDR3 has 15 residues. The CDR3 is CASSQRTGDRGEQYF. In nucleotides, the CDR3 is TGTGCCAGCAGCCAAAGAACGGGAGACAGAGGCGAGCAGTACTTC.

In this sample, this clone turned up once. This chain joins TRBV6-1 and TRBJ2-1; 7 bases agree with TRBD2. The CDR3 extends over 13 amino acids. Germline CDR1 and CDR2: MNHNS and SASEGT. The J segment lost 7 bases and the V segment lost 4 bases, leaving 4 bases of the junction unmatched. CDR3 in amino acids: CASSGGLPNEQFF. The CDR3, as DNA: TGTGCCAGCAGTGGGGGACTACCGAATGAGCAGTTCTTC.

The chain is built from TRBV9 and TRBJ1-1; D remains unclear. This CDR3 is built from 14 residues. Germline V gene data show CDR1 as SGDLS and CDR2 as YYNGEE. V was cut by 0 bases and J by 0 bases, with 6 bases left in between. The chain's CDR3 is CASSVGSMNTEAFF. The CDR3, as DNA: TGTGCCAGCAGCGTAGGCTCAATGAACACTGAAGCTTTCTTT.